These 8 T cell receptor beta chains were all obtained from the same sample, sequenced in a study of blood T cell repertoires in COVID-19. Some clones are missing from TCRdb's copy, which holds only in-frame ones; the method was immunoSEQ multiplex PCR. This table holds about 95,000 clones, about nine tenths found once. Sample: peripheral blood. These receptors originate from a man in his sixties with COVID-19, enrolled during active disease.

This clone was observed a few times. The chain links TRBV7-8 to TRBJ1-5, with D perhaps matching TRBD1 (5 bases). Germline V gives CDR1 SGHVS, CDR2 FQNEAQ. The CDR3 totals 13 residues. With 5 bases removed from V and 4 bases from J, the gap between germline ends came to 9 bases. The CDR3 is CASSATDNQPQHF. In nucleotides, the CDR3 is TGTGCCAGCAGCGCGACAGATAATCAGCCCCAGCATTTT.

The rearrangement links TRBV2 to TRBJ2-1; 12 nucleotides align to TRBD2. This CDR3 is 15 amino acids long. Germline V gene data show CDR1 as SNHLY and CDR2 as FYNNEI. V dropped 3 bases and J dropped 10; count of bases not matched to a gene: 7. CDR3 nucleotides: TGTGCCAGCAGTGATTTGGCTAGCGGGAGGGGAGAGCAGTTCTTC. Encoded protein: CASSDLASGRGEQFF.

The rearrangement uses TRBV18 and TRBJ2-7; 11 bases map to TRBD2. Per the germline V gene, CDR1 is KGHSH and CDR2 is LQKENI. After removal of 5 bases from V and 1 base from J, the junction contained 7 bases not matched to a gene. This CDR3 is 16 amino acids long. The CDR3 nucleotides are TGTGCCAGCTCAAGATCCGGGACTAGCGGTTCCTACGAGCAGTACTTC. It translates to CASSRSGTSGSYEQYF.

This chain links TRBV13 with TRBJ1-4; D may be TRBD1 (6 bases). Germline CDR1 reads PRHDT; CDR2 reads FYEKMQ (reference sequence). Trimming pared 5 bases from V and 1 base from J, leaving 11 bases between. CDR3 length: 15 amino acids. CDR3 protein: CASSINRVTNEKLFF. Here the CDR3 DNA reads TGTGCCAGCAGCATTAACAGGGTAACTAATGAAAAACTGTTTTTT.

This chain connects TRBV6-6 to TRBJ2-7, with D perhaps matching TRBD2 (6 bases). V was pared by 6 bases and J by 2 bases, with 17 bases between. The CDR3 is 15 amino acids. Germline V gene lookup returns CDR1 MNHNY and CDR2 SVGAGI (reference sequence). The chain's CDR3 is CASRGPGLGPYEQYF. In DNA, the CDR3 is TGTGCCAGCAGGGGGCCGGGACTCGGCCCCTACGAGCAGTACTTC.

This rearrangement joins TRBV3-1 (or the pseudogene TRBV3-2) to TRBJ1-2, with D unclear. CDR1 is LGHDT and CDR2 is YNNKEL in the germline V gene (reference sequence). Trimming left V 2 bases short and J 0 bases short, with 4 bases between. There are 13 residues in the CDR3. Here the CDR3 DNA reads TGTGCCAGCAGCCAACCAGCTAACTATGGCTACACCTTC. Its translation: CASSQPANYGYTF.

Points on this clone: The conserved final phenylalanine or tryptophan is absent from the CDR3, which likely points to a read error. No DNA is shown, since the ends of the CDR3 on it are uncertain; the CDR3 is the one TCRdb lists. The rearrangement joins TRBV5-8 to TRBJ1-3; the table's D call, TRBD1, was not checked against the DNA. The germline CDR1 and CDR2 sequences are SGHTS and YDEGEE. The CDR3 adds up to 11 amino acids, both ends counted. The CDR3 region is CASSSNPRQGL.

In nucleotides, the CDR3 is TGTGCCAGCTCTAGCGGAATCCGTGCCTACAATGAGCAGTTCTTC. It translates to CASSSGIRAYNEQFF. The chain links TRBV7-3 to TRBJ2-1; TRBD2 aligns across 7 bases. CDR3 length: 15 residues. Per germline, CDR1 SGHTA and CDR2 FQGTGA. V lost 8 bases and J lost 2; bases outside the gene matches: 9.